This is a list of T cell receptor beta chains from one sample in a study of identical twins. TCRdb re-derived calls from the 5' RACE reads in MiXCR, one entry per CDR3 protein. Among 300,000 to 400,000 distinct CDR3 sequences listed, roughly an eighth were seen once. This sample also appeared in a second study, on yellow fever vaccine responses in identical twins.

Sequencing used CD8+ T cells sorted from blood. The receptors originated from a woman younger than 35 in good health. Each CDR3 is given with its conserved first and last residue. Each record gives: CDR3 DNA, CDR3 protein, D gene, clone size, V gene, J gene. A D gene is named only where the DNA matches it firmly. A row's size may be missing; if present it is once, few, many or a size class.

TGTGCCATACCGGGACCAGATACGCAGTATTTT,CAIPGPDTQYF,-,-,TRBV2,TRBJ2-3
TGTGCCAGCACCCCAAGGACGGGAGTCCCAGATACGCAGTATTTT,CASTPRTGVPDTQYF,-,few,TRBV9,TRBJ2-3
TGCGCCAGCAGCCAAGAGCAGCGGGGGGTGGTTAATGAGCAGTTCTTC,CASSQEQRGVVNEQFF,TRBD2,-,TRBV4-1,TRBJ2-1
TGTGCCAGCAGCCCGCGGGATGAAGCTTTCTTT,CASSPRDEAFF,-,many,TRBV7-9,TRBJ1-1
TGTGCCAGCAGCTCCGGGACCGTCTACGAGCAGTACTTC,CASSSGTVYEQYF,-,few,TRBV6-1,TRBJ2-7
TGTGCCAGCACTCACAGGTTTACGCAGTATTTT,CASTHRFTQYF,-,few,TRBV6-5,TRBJ2-3
TGTGCCAGCCAGGGTTCAGGTGAGCAGTTCTTC,CASQGSGEQFF,-,few,TRBV28,TRBJ2-1
TGCAGCGGCACAGGGGGCGCCGTGTATGAGCAGTTCTTC,CSGTGGAVYEQFF,TRBD1,few,TRBV29-1,TRBJ2-1
TGTGCCAGCAGTGAAGGGGGGTACTATGAGCAGTTCTTC,CASSEGGYYEQFF,-,-,TRBV6-1,TRBJ2-1
TGTGCCAGCACCCCGGGACAGGGGGTCCCTGGCACAGATACGCAGTATTTT,CASTPGQGVPGTDTQYF,TRBD1,-,TRBV27,TRBJ2-3
TGTGCCAGCAGCCCTAGACAGGGGGGTAGGAATGAGCAGTTCTTC,CASSPRQGGRNEQFF,TRBD1,-,TRBV9,TRBJ2-1
TGTGCCAGCAGCTTTGAGGGGGCTGGGGAGCAGTTCTTC,CASSFEGAGEQFF,TRBD1,-,TRBV7-7,TRBJ2-1
TGCAGTGCCACGGCACTTGCGAACACCGGGGAGCTGTTTTTT,CSATALANTGELFF,-,few,TRBV20-1,TRBJ2-2
TGTGCCAGCAGCTGGCGGCAGAGATCCCCAGATACGCAGTATTTT,CASSWRQRSPDTQYF,-,few,TRBV5-5,TRBJ2-3
TGCAGCGTCGCCGGGGGCACAAGCTCCTACAATGAGCAGTTCTTC,CSVAGGTSSYNEQFF,-,few,TRBV29-1,TRBJ2-1
TGCGCCAGCAGTGATGGTGTGACTAGCAATGAGCAGTTCTTC,CASSDGVTSNEQFF,-,-,TRBV10-2,TRBJ2-1
TGTGCCAGCAGCTTGGATTCAGGACTAGCCCCTAGGATAGACAATGAGCAGTTCTTC,CASSLDSGLAPRIDNEQFF,TRBD2,few,TRBV5-6,TRBJ2-1
TGCAGTGCTAACCAAGGCAGGGGACAGGGTTTCGACAATGAGCAGTTCTTC,CSANQGRGQGFDNEQFF,TRBD1,-,TRBV20-1,TRBJ2-1
TGTGCCAGCAGCGTAGGTGGGGGATACACAGATACGCAGTATTTT,CASSVGGGYTDTQYF,-,-,TRBV9,TRBJ2-3
TGTGCCAGCAGTTTCTCGCGGAGCACAGATACGCAGTATTTT,CASSFSRSTDTQYF,-,few,TRBV27,TRBJ2-3
TGTGCCAGCAGTTTGTGGGGGCCGGCCTACGAGCAGTACTTC,CASSLWGPAYEQYF,-,-,TRBV27,TRBJ2-7
TGTGCCAGCAGTCCCGTGCGGGGGGGACTAGCTTCTAATAATGAGCAGTTCTTC,CASSPVRGGLASNNEQFF,TRBD2,-,TRBV5-6,TRBJ2-1
TGTGCCGTTGGGTGGGCAGCCAACACCGGGGAGCTGTTTTTT,CAVGWAANTGELFF,-,-,TRBV7-9,TRBJ2-2
TGTGCCAGCAGCTCGGGGACTAGCCCTACGCAGTATTTT,CASSSGTSPTQYF,TRBD2,few,TRBV5-5,TRBJ2-3
TGTGCCAGCAGCGTAGGGTCGGGGGGCAATGAGCAGTTCTTC,CASSVGSGGNEQFF,TRBD2,-,TRBV9,TRBJ2-1
TGTGCCACCAGTGAAAGATACAATGAGCAGTTCTTC,CATSERYNEQFF,-,-,TRBV24-1,TRBJ2-1
TGTGCCAGCAGTGTTCAGGACAGTTTTTGGTACGGTAGCAATCAGCCCCAGCATTTT,CASSVQDSFWYGSNQPQHF,-,-,TRBV6-1,TRBJ1-5
TGCAGTGCTAGAGATGGAGGGGCGAACAGCAATCAGCCCCAGCATTTT,CSARDGGANSNQPQHF,-,many,TRBV20-1,TRBJ1-5
TGTGCCAGCTCACACCCTGGACAGCCCTACGAGCAGTACTTC,CASSHPGQPYEQYF,-,few,TRBV18,TRBJ2-7
TGTGCCAGCAATGAGGGTCCTGGGGCCAACGTCCTGACTTTC,CASNEGPGANVLTF,-,-,TRBV9,TRBJ2-6
TGCGCCAGCAGCTTTGTTCGGGGGATGTATGGCTACACCTTC,CASSFVRGMYGYTF,-,many,TRBV5-1,TRBJ1-2
TGTGCCAGCAGCTTAGGGGGGGGACAAGCTAATGAAAAACTGTTTTTT,CASSLGGGQANEKLFF,-,many,TRBV7-9,TRBJ1-4
TGTGCCAGCAGCCCACTAGCGGGAGGTCCCTCAGATACGCAGTATTTT,CASSPLAGGPSDTQYF,TRBD2,-,TRBV3-1,TRBJ2-3
TGTGCCAGCTCACCTTGGGAGAAAAGGGAGACCCAGTACTTC,CASSPWEKRETQYF,-,-,TRBV18,TRBJ2-5
TGTGCCAGCAGTTTTTCAATCCTCGGACAGTTTGGGGGCACAGATACGCAGTATTTT,CASSFSILGQFGGTDTQYF,-,-,TRBV6-5,TRBJ2-3
TGTGCCAGCAGTCTTAGGACAGTGAACACTGAAGCTTTCTTT,CASSLRTVNTEAFF,-,-,TRBV28,TRBJ1-1
TGCGCCAGCAGTCCCGGACTCTTCTACGAGCAGTACTTC,CASSPGLFYEQYF,-,few,TRBV4-1,TRBJ2-7
TGTGCCCTCGAGGCAGGGAACACAGATACGCAGTATTTT,CALEAGNTDTQYF,-,-,TRBV2,TRBJ2-3
TGTGCCAGCAGTAGCCATCGGGACTATAGCAATCAGCCCCAGCATTTT,CASSSHRDYSNQPQHF,-,-,TRBV28,TRBJ1-5
TGCAGTGCTAGACCCTGGCTAGCGGGAAGCACAGATACGCAGTATTTT,CSARPWLAGSTDTQYF,TRBD2,-,TRBV20-1,TRBJ2-3
TGCGCCAGCAGCCAAGATCCGGCAGGGGGGGGCTCTGGGGCCAACGTCCTGACTTTC,CASSQDPAGGGSGANVLTF,-,few,TRBV4-1,TRBJ2-6
TGCAGTGCTAGAGACCCTAGCGGGGTGACCTACGAGCAGTACTTC,CSARDPSGVTYEQYF,TRBD2,-,TRBV20-1,TRBJ2-7
TGTGCCACCGGGGCCGTATCTAGCGTTGGCTCCTACAATGAGCAGTTCTTC,CATGAVSSVGSYNEQFF,-,-,TRBV6-1,TRBJ2-1